Listed below are T cell receptor beta chains from one sample, sequenced in a study of cytomegalovirus exposure and HLA in healthy donors. Clones were sequenced by immunoSEQ multiplex PCR, and TCRdb holds only the in-frame ones, with some missing. The data hold under 150,000 clones, with approximately 68% observed a single time. Sequences were obtained from PBMCs. These receptors originate from a man aged 35-49 years in good health and CMV-seronegative. Each CDR3 is given with its conserved first and last residue. The order of the fields is J gene, V gene, clone size, D gene, CDR3 protein, CDR3 DNA. A D gene is named only where the DNA matches it firmly. A row's size may be missing; if present it is once, few, many or a size class.

TRBJ1-2 | TRBV5-6 | NA | NA | CASSLGAGANYGYTF | TGTGCCAGCAGCTTGGGGGCAGGGGCTAACTATGGCTACACCTTC
TRBJ2-1 | TRBV6-5 | NA | NA | CASSLTISSYNEQFF | TGTGCCAGCAGTCTGACTATCAGCTCCTACAATGAGCAGTTCTTC
TRBJ2-5 | TRBV19 | NA | NA | CASCPPRGQETQYF | TGTGCCAGTTGCCCCCCGCGGGGCCAAGAGACCCAGTACTTC
TRBJ1-5 | TRBV2 | NA | NA | CASSVSRDSNQPQHF | TGTGCCAGCAGCGTAAGCAGGGATAGCAATCAGCCCCAGCATTTT
TRBJ2-2 | TRBV6-6 | NA | TRBD2 | CASSPGTRVRGELFF | TGTGCCAGCAGCCCCGGGACTAGAGTACGCGGGGAGCTGTTTTTT
TRBJ2-7 | TRBV6-1 | NA | NA | CASSGFRASEQYF | TGTGCCAGCAGTGGGTTCAGGGCGAGCGAGCAGTACTTC
TRBJ1-6 | TRBV10-1 | once | NA | CASSPGNSPLHF | TGCGCCAGCAGTCCAGGGAATTCACCCCTCCACTTT
TRBJ1-6 | TRBV6-6 | NA | NA | CASSLGQIGSNSPLHF | TGTGCCAGCAGCCTAGGACAGATTGGTTCTAATTCACCCCTCCACTTT
TRBJ1-1 | TRBV10-3 | few | TRBD1 | CAISGQAALAEAFF | TGTGCCATCAGCGGACAGGCGGCCCTGGCTGAAGCTTTCTTT
TRBJ2-1 | TRBV7-2 | NA | TRBD2 | CASRLSGIPYNEQFF | TGTGCCAGCAGACTTAGCGGGATCCCCTACAATGAGCAGTTCTTC
TRBJ1-4 | TRBV15 | NA | NA | CATSRDRVGEKLFF | TGTGCCACCAGCAGAGACAGGGTCGGGGAAAAACTGTTTTTT
TRBJ2-7 | TRBV10-2 | NA | NA | CAPLCDEQYF | TGCGCCCCTCTATGCGACGAGCAGTACTTC
TRBJ2-7 | TRBV27 | NA | NA | CASSLSRGYEQYF | TGTGCCAGCAGTTTATCAAGAGGGTACGAGCAGTACTTC
TRBJ2-7 | TRBV2 | few | NA | CASNEAGLPSYEQYF | TGTGCCAGCAATGAGGCGGGACTCCCTTCCTACGAGCAGTACTTC
TRBJ2-1 | TRBV11-2 | NA | NA | CASSLEILGRGTPEQFF | TGTGCCAGCAGCTTAGAGATTTTGGGTCGTGGGACTCCTGAGCAGTTCTTC
TRBJ2-7 | TRBV2 | NA | NA | CASSDLTYEQYF | TGTGCCAGCAGTGATCTCACATACGAGCAGTACTTC
TRBJ2-5 | TRBV30 | NA | NA | CAWSSSGRAQYF | TGTGCCTGGAGTAGCTCCGGGCGGGCCCAGTACTTC
TRBJ2-3 | TRBV2 | few | NA | CASSLGREQYF | TGTGCCAGCTCACTAGGGCGCGAGCAGTATTTT
TRBJ1-1 | TRBV20-1 | NA | NA | CSAADTEAFF | TGCAGTGCCGCAGACACTGAAGCTTTCTTT
TRBJ2-5 | TRBV19 | NA | NA | CASSIRQGETQYF | TGTGCCAGTAGTATACGTCAGGGAGAGACCCAGTACTTC
TRBJ2-1 | TRBV4-1 | NA | NA | CASSHPLEGNEQFF | TGCGCCAGCAGCCATCCCCTAGAGGGCAATGAGCAGTTCTTC
TRBJ1-5 | TRBV5-1 | NA | NA | CASSPLGPPGDQPQHF | TGCGCCAGCAGCCCGCTAGGCCCCCCGGGGGATCAGCCCCAGCATTTT
TRBJ1-1 | TRBV4-1 | NA | TRBD1 | CARWDREWNTEAFF | TGCGCCAGGTGGGACAGGGAGTGGAACACTGAAGCTTTCTTT
TRBJ2-1 | TRBV28 | once | NA | CASSLPTSRGRLRGNSYNEQFF | TGTGCCAGCAGTTTACCCACCTCGAGGGGGAGATTACGGGGCAACTCCTACAATGAGCAGTTCTTC
TRBJ1-2 | TRBV5-1 | NA | TRBD1 | CASSPSYGTDSYGYTF | TGCGCCAGCAGCCCTTCGTACGGGACAGATAGTTACGGCTACACCTTC
TRBJ2-7 | TRBV29-1 | NA | TRBD2 | CSVELAEREGWYEQYF | TGCAGCGTTGAATTGGCGGAGCGGGAGGGTTGGTACGAGCAGTACTTC
TRBJ2-1 | TRBV1 | NA | NA | CTSSQATSGRSDEQFF | TGCACCAGCAGCCAAGCGACTAGCGGGAGATCCGATGAGCAGTTCTTC
TRBJ2-3 | TRBV28 | NA | NA | CASSQTRGSGNTQYF | TGTGCCAGCAGCCAGACCCGAGGCTCTGGTAATACGCAGTATTTT
TRBJ2-5 | TRBV7-9 | NA | NA | CASSYPQGTQYF | TGTGCCAGCAGCTACCCCCAGGGGACCCAGTACTTC
TRBJ1-5 | TRBV19 | NA | NA | CASSVSRQDTQPQHF | TGTGCCAGTAGTGTCTCGCGACAGGATACTCAGCCCCAGCATTTT
TRBJ2-5 | TRBV7-2 | NA | NA | CASSLRQGLETQYF | TGTGCCAGCAGCTTAAGGCAGGGCCTAGAGACCCAGTACTTC
TRBJ2-1 | TRBV5-4 | NA | NA | CASGNIYNEQFF | TGTGCGTCAGGGAACATATACAATGAGCAGTTCTTC
TRBJ2-3 | TRBV13 | few | TRBD1 | CASSLVTRGMSTDTQYF | TGTGCCAGCAGCTTAGTTACCAGGGGGATGAGCACAGATACGCAGTATTTT
TRBJ2-1 | TRBV2 | once | NA | CASSDGPEEQFF | TGTGCCAGCAGTGATGGCCCCGAAGAGCAGTTCTTC
TRBJ2-1 | TRBV23-1 | NA | NA | CASSLKAGLSYNEQFF | TGCGCCAGCAGCCTAAAGGCGGGCTTATCCTACAATGAGCAGTTCTTC
TRBJ2-3 | TRBV18 | once | TRBD2 | CASSLAGTSVASTDTQYF | TGTGCCAGCTCACTTGCGGGGACTAGCGTCGCTAGCACAGATACGCAGTATTTT
TRBJ2-7 | TRBV7-6 | NA | TRBD1 | CASSLGQFHEQYF | TGTGCCAGCAGCCTGGGACAGTTCCACGAGCAGTACTTC
TRBJ2-2 | TRBV4-3 | NA | TRBD2 | CASSQDLGTSDSSDTGELFF | TGCGCCAGCAGCCAAGATTTGGGGACTAGCGACAGTAGTGACACCGGGGAGCTGTTTTTT
TRBJ1-1 | TRBV6-1 | few | TRBD1 | CASGDRGMNTEAFF | TGTGCCAGCGGGGACAGGGGTATGAACACTGAAGCTTTCTTT
TRBJ1-4 | TRBV6-1 | NA | TRBD1 | CASSEMVGGSGEKLFF | TGTGCCAGCAGTGAAATGGTAGGGGGCTCGGGTGAAAAACTGTTTTTT
TRBJ1-1 | TRBV14 | once | TRBD1 | CASSGQEGNTEAFF | TGTGCCAGCAGCGGACAGGAGGGGAACACTGAAGCTTTCTTT
TRBJ1-2 | TRBV6-1 | NA | TRBD1 | CASSEYTGQGAIYGYTF | TGTGCCAGCAGTGAATATACCGGACAGGGGGCAATCTATGGCTACACCTTC
TRBJ2-4 | TRBV6-5 | NA | NA | CASSKGLAKNIQYF | TGTGCCAGCAGTAAGGGACTAGCCAAAAACATTCAGTACTTC
TRBJ2-1 | TRBV7-9 | NA | TRBD2 | CASSFSSGRIYNEQFF | TGTGCCAGCAGCTTCTCTAGCGGGAGGATCTACAATGAGCAGTTCTTC
TRBJ2-3 | TRBV30 | NA | NA | CAWTFRSSSTDTQYF | TGTGCCTGGACTTTTAGGAGTTCTAGCACAGATACGCAGTATTTT
TRBJ1-3 | TRBV6-1 | NA | NA | CASSDRGGNTIYF | TGTGCCAGCAGTGACAGGGGTGGAAACACCATATATTTT
TRBJ1-1 | TRBV5-1 | NA | TRBD1 | CASSSGTGDTEAFF | TGCGCCAGCAGTTCCGGGACAGGGGACACTGAAGCTTTCTTT
TRBJ1-1 | TRBV27 | NA | TRBD1 | CASSYGTGGTTEAFF | TGTGCCAGCAGTTACGGGACAGGGGGGACCACTGAAGCTTTCTTT
TRBJ2-7 | TRBV7-6 | NA | TRBD2 | CASSLVLAGGLYEQYF | TGTGCCAGCAGCTTAGTCCTAGCGGGAGGACTCTACGAGCAGTACTTC
TRBJ2-3 | TRBV9 | NA | TRBD2 | CASSAARGATDTQYF | TGTGCCAGCAGCGCCGCGCGGGGGGCCACAGATACGCAGTATTTT
TRBJ2-7 | TRBV2 | NA | TRBD1 | CASRGSTGEYEQYF | TGTGCCAGCAGGGGATCGACAGGGGAGTACGAGCAGTACTTC
TRBJ1-1 | TRBV6-5 | NA | NA | CASSQTGPAGEAFF | TGTGCCAGCAGCCAAACAGGGCCGGCGGGTGAAGCTTTCTTT
TRBJ1-1 | TRBV7-8 | NA | NA | CASSLRRLNTEAFF | TGTGCCAGCAGCTTGCGGAGGTTAAACACTGAAGCTTTCTTT
TRBJ2-1 | TRBV11-2 | NA | TRBD2 | CATKRGGNEQFF | TGTGCCACTAAGCGGGGGGGCAATGAGCAGTTCTTC
TRBJ1-2 | TRBV19 | NA | NA | CASSINQGSYYGYPF | TGTGCCAGTAGTATTAACCAGGGATCATACTATGGCTACCCCTTC
TRBJ1-2 | TRBV18 | once | TRBD1 | CASSLGQGPNYGYTF | TGTGCCAGCTCACTGGGACAGGGGCCTAACTATGGCTACACCTTC
TRBJ1-6 | TRBV7-6 | NA | TRBD1 | CASSLATGVNSPLHF | TGTGCCAGCAGCTTAGCAACAGGGGTAAATTCACCCCTCCACTTT
TRBJ2-5 | TRBV5-6 | few | TRBD1 | CASSLAGGFETQYF | TGTGCCAGCAGCTTGGCAGGGGGCTTTGAGACCCAGTACTTC
TRBJ2-5 | TRBV29-1 | NA | TRBD1 | CSVGTANQETQYF | TGCAGCGTCGGGACAGCCAACCAAGAGACCCAGTACTTC